The 30 T cell receptor beta chains presented below share a single source sample, sequenced in a study of beta chain features in type 1 diabetes (dated by TCRdb to the late 2010s). The library was obtained by the immunoSEQ multiplex PCR assay. The High Capacity cDNA Reverse Transcription Kit was used to reverse transcribe all of the isolated RNA, meaning that expressed TCRB transcripts were what got sequenced. The source is immuneACCESS, and TCRdb retained only in-frame sequences with V and J called. Part of the clones is not carried over; for the studies checked, unresolved V genes explain less than half of this, and the remainder is unexplained. This sample lists fewer than 500,000 clones; over 11% were detected once. Jointly, the top ten make up roughly 0.038% of the sample. The specimen was naive CD4+ T cells from blood. What the cell subset or site label conveys for this sample: true naive CD4+ T cells. The source of these receptors is a man younger than 45 in good health.

The V gene is TRBV2, the J gene TRBJ1-2; perhaps TRBD1 as D (6 bases). CDR1 SNHLY and CDR2 FYNNEI come from the germline V gene. V was pared by 7 bases and J by 7 bases, with 16 bases between. CDR3 length equals 13 residues. The CDR3 DNA reads as TGTGCCAGCACCGAAGGGGGGGCGCGTGGCTACACCTTC. It is translated as CASTEGGARGYTF.

The rearrangement joins TRBV5-4 to TRBJ2-1; D unresolved. Deletions cut 0 bases from V and 5 bases from J, with 9 bases between. CDR3 size: 14 residues. Germline values: CDR1 SGHNT, CDR2 YYREEE (reference sequence). The CDR3 spells CASSLVAENNEQFF. CDR3 DNA sequence: TGTGCCAGCAGCTTGGTTGCGGAGAACAATGAGCAGTTCTTC. Filled out from reference TRBV5-4 and TRBJ2-1, the complete variable domain reads ETGVTQSPTHLIKTRGQQVTLRCSSQSGHNTVSWYQQALGQGPQFIFQYYREEENGRGNFPPRFSGLQFPNYSSELNVNALELDDSALYLCASSLVAENNEQFFGPGTRLTVL.

The genes are TRBV25-1 and TRBJ2-1; maybe TRBD2 (6 bases). Germline V gene data show CDR1 as MGHDK and CDR2 as SYGVNS. Trimming removed 6 bases from V and 6 bases from J, with 18 bases in between. This CDR3 is built from 15 residues. The CDR3 sequence: CASRETGLGINEQFF. The CDR3 DNA sequence: TGTGCCAGCAGAGAGACGGGACTGGGCATCAATGAGCAGTTCTTC.

The CDR3 is CASSSPAGAGTF. The CDR3 DNA reads as TGTGCCAGCAGCTCGCCAGCGGGCGCCGGCACCTTC. The J gene is TRBJ1-2, the V gene TRBV7-2; D remains unclear. V was trimmed by 4 bases and J by 13 bases, leaving 16 bases between them. The CDR3 loop spans 12 amino acids. CDR1 and CDR2 from the germline V gene are SGHTA and FQGNSA.

The chain is built from TRBV30 and TRBJ2-5; D perhaps matches TRBD1 (5 bases). Germline values: CDR1 GTSNPN, CDR2 SVGIG (reference sequence). V lost 4 bases and J 5 bases, leaving 14 bases between the germline ends. The CDR3 runs to 13 residues. The CDR3 sequence is CAWKTGPRETQYF. DNA of the CDR3: TGTGCCTGGAAAACAGGCCCGAGGGAGACCCAGTACTTC.

The chain uses TRBV5-1 and TRBJ2-5; TRBD2 aligns across 8 bases. The V gene's germline CDR1 is SGHRS and CDR2 YFSETQ. The CDR3 runs 18 residues. The J segment lost 5 bases and the V segment lost 0 bases, leaving 15 bases of the junction unmatched. CDR3 nucleotides: TGCGCCAGCAGCTTGGCAGTGACTAGCGCAAGGAGAGGGGAGACCCAGTACTTC. It codes for CASSLAVTSARRGETQYF.

The chain recombines TRBV7-2 with TRBJ2-3; 12 nucleotides match TRBD2. Losses at the gene ends were 5 bases for V and 0 bases for J; bases not matched to a gene: 3. The germline V gene has CDR1 SGHTA and CDR2 FQGNSA. The CDR3 length is 16 residues. CDR3 coding DNA: TGTGCCAGCAGCAAACTAGCGGGAGGTAGCACAGATACGCAGTATTTT. Translation: CASSKLAGGSTDTQYF.

The gene calls are TRBV4-1 and TRBJ1-4; D is undetermined. The ends were cut back, 0 bases at V and 15 bases at J, with 14 bases in the middle. This CDR3 has 13 residues. CDR1 is MGHRA and CDR2 is YSYEKL in the germline V gene. CDR3: CASSQEWSRSVFF. The DNA for the CDR3 is TGCGCCAGCAGCCAAGAGTGGAGCAGGTCTGTGTTTTTT.

This clone turned up a few times. V usage is TRBV7-3 and J usage is TRBJ2-1; 7 positions agree with TRBD1. CDR1 is SGHTA and CDR2 is FQGTGA in the germline V gene. Trimming removed 5 bases from V and 1 base from J; junction bases left unmatched: 8. The length of the CDR3 is 16 residues. The CDR3 protein is CASSEVRGLSYNEQFF. CDR3 sequence (DNA): TGTGCCAGCAGCGAGGTTAGGGGGCTTTCCTACAATGAGCAGTTCTTC.

The table lists this clone with a few counts. The CDR3 nucleotides are TGTGCCAGTAGCAGGGCTGCCTATGGCTACACCTTC. Its translation: CASSRAAYGYTF. The V gene is TRBV25-1, the J gene TRBJ1-2; tentative D call: TRBD1 (5 bases). CDR1 and CDR2 (germline): MGHDK, SYGVNS. V shed 9 bases and J shed 4 bases, with 12 bases lying between them. This CDR3 has 12 amino acids.

The chain uses TRBV6-1 and TRBJ2-5; no reliable D call. V lost 4 bases and J lost 6, with 24 bases in between. The length of the CDR3 is 17 residues. CDR1 is MNHNS and CDR2 is SASEGT in the germline V gene. The CDR3 DNA follows: TGTGCCAGCAGTGGAAATGGGGTGGCCCGGCGAATACAGACCCAGTACTTC. This sequence encodes CASSGNGVARRIQTQYF.

The rearrangement uses TRBV2 and TRBJ2-3, with D possibly matching TRBD1 (6 bases). V lost 8 bases and J lost 1, with 10 bases in between. CDR1 and CDR2 from the germline V gene are SNHLY and FYNNEI. There are 13 residues in the CDR3. CDR3 in amino acids: CASDPGGTDTQYF. CDR3 DNA: TGTGCCAGCGATCCAGGGGGCACAGATACGCAGTATTTT.

The chain's CDR3 is CASSEERGWDEQFF. The CDR3 DNA follows: TGTGCCAGCAGTGAAGAGCGGGGGTGGGATGAGCAGTTCTTC. This chain joins TRBV2 and TRBJ2-1, with TRBD2 matching over 8 bases. The germline CDR1 and CDR2 sequences are SNHLY and FYNNEI. Trimming took 1 base from V and 8 from J; bases not matched to a gene: 4. This CDR3 comprises 14 residues. Full variable domain (outside the CDR3, taken from reference TRBV2 and TRBJ2-1): EPEVTQTPSHQVTQMGQEVILRCVPISNHLYFYWYRQILGQKVEFLVSFYNNEISEKSEIFDDQFSVERPDGSNFTLKIRSTKLEDSAMYFCASSEERGWDEQFFGPGTRLTVL.

The chain employs TRBV6-5 and TRBJ1-1; D is undetermined. V lost 7 bases and J 2 bases, leaving 8 bases between the germline ends. This CDR3 has 12 amino acids. Germline V lookup: CDR1 MNHEY, CDR2 SVGAGI. The DNA of the CDR3 is TGTGCCAGCACCCGGGATAACACTGAAGCTTTCTTT. Translated: CASTRDNTEAFF.

This clone has only a few counts. V and J are TRBV11-2 and TRBJ2-3; D unclear. V shed 5 bases and J shed 7 bases, with 10 bases lying between them. CDR3 length equals 12 residues. Germline CDR1 is SGHAT and CDR2 is FQNNGV. Here the CDR3 DNA reads TGTGCCAGCAGCCGAGAAGGGAATACGCAGTATTTT. Translating gives CASSREGNTQYF.

Here the CDR3 reads CAIIGTSAYNEQFF. In DNA, the CDR3 is TGTGCCATCATCGGGACTAGCGCCTACAATGAGCAGTTCTTC. V is TRBV10-3 and J is TRBJ2-1; 10 bases are a match to TRBD2. The V segment lost 7 bases and the J segment 2 bases; nucleotides outside the gene matches: 2. This CDR3 is 14 amino acids long. The V gene's germline CDR1 is ENHRY and CDR2 SYGVKD.

The V and J genes are TRBV11-1 and TRBJ2-1; 8 nucleotides line up with TRBD2. V gave up 0 bases and J gave up 6 bases; unmatched junction bases: 4. Germline CDR1 is SGHAT and CDR2 is FQDESV (reference sequence). This CDR3 is built from 15 residues. The CDR3 sequence: CASSLASGAFNEQFF. The CDR3 DNA reads as TGTGCCAGCAGCTTAGCTAGCGGGGCTTTCAATGAGCAGTTCTTC.

The gene calls are TRBV23-1 and TRBJ2-7, with 8 bases that match TRBD1. TRBV23-1 is an ORF, and what it does is uncertain. With V trimmed by 0 bases and J by 2 bases, 12 bases remained unmatched. This CDR3 has 18 residues. Here the CDR3 reads CASSQSLTGGTGPYEQYV. The CDR3 DNA reads TGCGCCAGCAGTCAATCCTTAACAGGGGGGACTGGCCCCTACGAGCAGTACGTC.

This clone was counted only a few times. The sample has other DNA sequences that encode this CDR3 too. This chain connects TRBV7-2 to TRBJ2-1, with D uncertain. The germline V gene has CDR1 SGHTA and CDR2 FQGNSA. The CDR3 covers 14 residues. Trimming left V 1 base short and J 1 base short, with 5 bases between. CDR3 bases: TGTGCCAGCAGCTTAGTCAGTTCCTACAATGAGCAGTTCTTC. Its protein product is CASSLVSSYNEQFF.

This clone was detected a few times. The chain has TRBV4-1 and TRBJ2-1, with a possible D match to TRBD2 (6 bases). CDR1 is MGHRA, CDR2 YSYEKL, per germline. Trimming stripped 2 bases from V and 7 bases from J, with 18 bases between. The CDR3 runs to 16 residues. The DNA of the CDR3 is TGCGCCAGCAGCCAACCGGCGGGAAAAGCTACGAATGAGCAGTTCTTC. It yields the protein CASSQPAGKATNEQFF.

The V gene is TRBV5-4, the J gene TRBJ2-3, with 10 bases aligning to TRBD2. Trimming took 4 bases from V and 2 from J; bases not matched to a gene: 10. This CDR3 region has 17 residues. The germline CDR1 and CDR2 sequences are SGHNT and YYREEE (reference sequence). The CDR3 DNA is TGTGCCAGCAGCCCTGGGACTAGCGCAACCACCACAGATACGCAGTATTTT. Its translation is CASSPGTSATTTDTQYF.

J is TRBJ1-5 and V is TRBV9; the D is unclear. V was pared by 2 bases and J by 6 bases, with 12 bases between. The CDR3 runs to 14 residues. Per the germline V gene, CDR1 is SGDLS and CDR2 is YYNGEE. CDR3 nucleotides: TGTGCCAGCAGCGTGTCTGGCGGGAGTCAGCCCCAGCATTTT. Translating it yields CASSVSGGSQPQHF.

This chain uses TRBV7-8 with TRBJ1-5, with a weak D call TRBD1 (6 bases). This CDR3 is built from 14 residues. V was clipped by 4 bases and J by 3 bases, with 10 bases between them. Germline V lookup: CDR1 SGHVS, CDR2 FQNEAQ. CDR3 in DNA: TGTGCCAGCAGCTACAGGGAGCTCAATCAGCCCCAGCATTTT. Protein product: CASSYRELNQPQHF. Full variable domain (missing parts from reference TRBV7-8 and TRBJ1-5): GAGVSQSPRYKVAKRGQDVALRCDPISGHVSLFWYQQALGQGPEFLTYFQNEAQLDKSGLPSDRFFAERPEGSVSTLKIQRTQQEDSAVYLCASSYRELNQPQHFGDGTRLSIL.

As regards this clone: The identical CDR3 is also encoded by other nucleotide sequences in the sample. This chain links TRBV9 with TRBJ2-5; tentatively, D is TRBD2 (5 bases). V was pared by 3 bases and J by 4 bases, with 13 bases between. The CDR3 runs to 14 residues. The V gene's germline CDR1 is SGDLS and CDR2 YYNGEE. The CDR3 sequence is CASSASGIRETQYF. The CDR3 nucleotides are TGTGCCAGCAGCGCATCCGGGATTCGAGAGACCCAGTACTTC.

This chain links TRBV25-1 with TRBJ1-2, with TRBD1 as a possible D gene (5 bases). The CDR3 has 14 amino acids. The V and J ends lost 1 base and 3 bases respectively, with 9 bases between them. CDR1 MGHDK and CDR2 SYGVNS come from the germline V gene. CDR3 coding DNA: TGTGCCAGCAGTGAATTCCCGACAGACTATGGCTACACCTTC. This sequence encodes CASSEFPTDYGYTF.

The chain links TRBV7-2 to TRBJ2-7; TRBD1 is a possible D gene (6 bases). The CDR3 extends over 16 amino acids. CDR1 and CDR2 from the germline V gene are SGHTA and FQGNSA. V dropped 1 base and J dropped 3 bases, with 16 bases sitting between them. Here the CDR3 reads CASSLGVRAGDYEQYF. CDR3 DNA sequence: TGTGCCAGCAGCTTAGGCGTTCGGGCAGGGGACTACGAGCAGTACTTC.

The chain links TRBV5-6 to TRBJ2-3; the match to TRBD2 covers 12 bases. CDR1 and CDR2 (germline): SGHDT, YYEEEE. This CDR3 comprises 18 residues. V shed 2 bases and J 3 bases; nucleotides not matched to a gene: 10. The DNA of the CDR3 is TGTGCCAGCAGCTTTTTATCCTGGACTAGCGGGGAAACAGATACGCAGTATTTT. This codes for CASSFLSWTSGETDTQYF.

DNA of the CDR3: TGTGCCAGCAGCACCCGATTGACGCACAATGAGCAGTTCTTC. This translates into CASSTRLTHNEQFF. This chain uses TRBV7-2 with TRBJ2-1; the D is unclear. Germline V gene sequence: CDR1 SGHTA, CDR2 FQGNSA. CDR3 length equals 14 residues. V was pared by 5 bases and J by 5 bases, with 13 bases between. Complete variable domain (other parts from reference TRBV7-2 and TRBJ2-1): GAGVSQSPSNKVTEKGKDVELRCDPISGHTALYWYRQSLGQGLEFLIYFQGNSAPDKSGLPSDRFSAERTGGSVSTLTIQRTQQEDSAVYLCASSTRLTHNEQFFGPGTRLTVL.

V usage is TRBV2 and J usage is TRBJ2-1; D remains unclear. Per the germline V gene, CDR1 is SNHLY and CDR2 is FYNNEI. This CDR3 comprises 12 residues. V was pared by 7 bases and J by 16 bases, with 20 bases between. The chain's CDR3 is CASISLDPRLFF. As DNA, the CDR3 is TGTGCCAGCATCTCCTTAGACCCCCGCCTCTTCTTC.

This clone was found a few times. The chain combines TRBV6-5 with TRBJ2-3; 7 bases match TRBD2. V gave up 0 bases and J gave up 9 bases; unmatched junction bases: 6. Germline V gene sequence: CDR1 MNHEY, CDR2 SVGAGI. This CDR3 is built from 14 residues. The CDR3 loop is CASSYSKGAGTQYF. CDR3 in DNA: TGTGCCAGCAGTTACTCGAAGGGAGCGGGAACGCAGTATTTT.